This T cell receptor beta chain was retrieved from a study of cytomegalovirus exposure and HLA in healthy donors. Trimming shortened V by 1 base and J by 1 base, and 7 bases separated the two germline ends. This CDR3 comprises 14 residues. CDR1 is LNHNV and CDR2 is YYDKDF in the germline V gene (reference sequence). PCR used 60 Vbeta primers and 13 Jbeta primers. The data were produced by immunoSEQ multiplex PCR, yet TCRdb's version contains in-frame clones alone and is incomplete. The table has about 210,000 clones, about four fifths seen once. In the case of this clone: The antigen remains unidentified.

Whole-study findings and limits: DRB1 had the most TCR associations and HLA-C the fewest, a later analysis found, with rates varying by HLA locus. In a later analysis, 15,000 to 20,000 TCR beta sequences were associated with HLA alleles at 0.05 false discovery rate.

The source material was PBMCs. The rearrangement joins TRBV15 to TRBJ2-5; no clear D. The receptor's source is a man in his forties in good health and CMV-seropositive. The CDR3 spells CATSRVASQETQYF. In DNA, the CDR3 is TGTGCCACCAGCAGAGTGGCCAGCCAAGAGACCCAGTACTTC.